This T cell receptor beta chain comes out of a study of T cell changes during pregnancy in multiple sclerosis. Assay: immunoSEQ multiplex PCR; the TCRdb copy retains only in-frame clones and omits some. Among roughly 52,000 clones listed, approximately 94% were seen once. Germline assignment: CDR1 GTSNPN and CDR2 SVGIG (reference sequence). This CDR3 has 14 amino acids. Trimming pared 4 bases from V and 6 bases from J, leaving 15 bases between. The receptor was isolated from a female donor with multiple sclerosis, enrolled in a pregnancy study. The sequencing here drew on CD8+ T cells from peripheral blood mononuclear cells, taken before pregnancy. V gene TRBV30 combines with J gene TRBJ1-4; the D gene is possibly TRBD1 (6 bases). CDR3 DNA: TGTGCCTGGAATCGAGGGGGTCGGGATGAAAAACTGTTTTTT. This translates into CAWNRGGRDEKLFF.